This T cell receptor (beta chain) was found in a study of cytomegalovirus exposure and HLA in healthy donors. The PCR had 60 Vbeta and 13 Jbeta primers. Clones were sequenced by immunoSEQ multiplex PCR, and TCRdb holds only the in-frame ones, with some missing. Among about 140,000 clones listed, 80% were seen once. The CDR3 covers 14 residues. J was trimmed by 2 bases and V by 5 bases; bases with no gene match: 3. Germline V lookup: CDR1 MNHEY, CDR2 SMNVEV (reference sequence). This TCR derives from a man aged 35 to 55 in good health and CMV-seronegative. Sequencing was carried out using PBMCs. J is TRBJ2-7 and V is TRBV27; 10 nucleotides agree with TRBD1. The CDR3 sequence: CASSGTGETYEQYF. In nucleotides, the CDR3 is TGTGCCAGCAGTGGGACAGGGGAGACCTACGAGCAGTACTTC.